One sample yielded the 6 T cell receptor beta chains listed below, sequenced in a study of blood T cell repertoires in COVID-19. Sequenced by immunoSEQ multiplex PCR; TCRdb stores in-frame clones only, minus some. The sample holds 300,000 or so clones, 90% seen once. Material: peripheral blood. These receptors were collected from a woman in her thirties or forties with acute or convalescent COVID-19.

The chain recombines TRBV11-2 with TRBJ1-1; D is uncertain. Germline loops: CDR1 SGHAT, CDR2 FQNNGV. CDR3 size: 14 residues. Deletions cut 4 bases from V and 1 base from J, with 10 bases between. CDR3 in DNA: TGTGCCAGCAGCTCCGGACTGGGGAACACTGAAGCTTTCTTT. Its translation: CASSSGLGNTEAFF.

This clone has more than one count but fewer than ten. This chain uses TRBV12-5 with TRBJ2-3; D is possibly TRBD2 (6 bases). The CDR3 sequence is 13 residues long. V was cut by 7 bases and J by 2 bases, with 10 bases left in between. From germline, CDR1 is LGHNT and CDR2 FRNRAP. The CDR3 sequence is CASAGTVTDTQYF. For the CDR3, the DNA is TGTGCTAGTGCCGGGACTGTCACAGATACGCAGTATTTT.

The chain uses TRBV6-5 and TRBJ1-1; 7 positions match TRBD1. V gave up 5 bases and J gave up 4 bases; unmatched junction bases: 7. Germline V lookup: CDR1 MNHEY, CDR2 SVGAGI. The CDR3 runs 14 residues. The CDR3 sequence is CASSRDRLSTEAFF. For the CDR3, the DNA is TGTGCCAGCAGTCGGGACAGATTGAGCACTGAAGCTTTCTTT.

The chain joins TRBV9 to TRBJ2-3; D gene ambiguous. The germline gives CDR1 SGDLS, CDR2 YYNGEE. The CDR3 totals 14 residues. V was shortened by 0 bases and J by 4 bases, with 9 bases between the two germline ends. CDR3 bases: TGTGCCAGCAGCGTAGTCTATGAAGCAGATACGCAGTATTTT. Translating gives CASSVVYEADTQYF.

The chain links TRBV24-1 to TRBJ2-3, with TRBD1 identical over 7 bases. Germline V gives CDR1 KGHDR, CDR2 SFDVKD. V was pared by 4 bases and J by 1 base, with 16 bases of the junction left unmatched. The CDR3 contains 19 residues. CDR3 sequence: CATSDLGGTGVVCTDTQYF. The CDR3 nucleotides are TGTGCCACCAGTGACCTTGGGGGAACAGGGGTGGTTTGCACAGATACGCAGTATTTT.

CDR3 DNA: TGTGCCAGCAGCCAGGGCTTGGACAGGGGGGCCCATCGATATGGCTACACCTTC. The encoded protein is CASSQGLDRGAHRYGYTF. The J gene is TRBJ1-2, the V gene TRBV4-2; 10 positions agree with TRBD1. J was trimmed by 5 bases and V by 3 bases; bases with no gene match: 15. CDR3 length equals 18 residues. CDR1 is LGHNA, CDR2 YNFKEQ, per germline.